This T cell receptor (beta chain) was profiled in a study of T cell responses to AZD1222 COVID-19 vaccine. Regarding the study as a whole: Spike-specific TCR repertoires showed rising breadth and depth after two AZD1222 doses.

This CDR3 is 15 amino acids long. The V gene end was trimmed by 4 bases and the J gene end by 5 bases; junction bases not matched to a gene: 10. Germline values: CDR1 SGHRS, CDR2 YFSETQ. Regarding this clone: What it binds is not known.

Repertoires were generated with immunoSEQ multiplex PCR, while TCRdb's copy carries only in-frame clones and drops some. The sample has 65,000 to 70,000 clones, roughly 80% seen once. The sequence came from an adult in good health. Sequencing used peripheral blood, obtained on day 0 of AZD1222 vaccination. This chain uses TRBV5-1 with TRBJ1-2; TRBD1 agrees at 8 bases. The CDR3 spells CASSTTTGDVYGYTF. CDR3 coding DNA: TGCGCCAGCAGCACGACGACAGGGGACGTATATGGCTACACCTTC. Filled out from reference TRBV5-1 and TRBJ1-2, the complete variable domain reads KAGVTQTPRYLIKTRGQQVTLSCSPISGHRSVSWYQQTPGQGLQFLFEYFSETQRNKGNFPGRFSGRQFSNSRSEMNVSTLELGDSALYLCASSTTTGDVYGYTFGSGTRLTVV.